The 24 T cell receptor beta chains presented below share a single source sample, sequenced in a study of HIV-infected patients and healthy controls. One entry per CDR3 protein, called by TCRdb with MiXCR from the 5' RACE reads. This sample has approximately 64,000 distinct CDR3 sequences, with less than 20% found just once. The sequenced sample was CD4+ T cells from blood. Receptors were obtained from a human donor in good health.

The chain recombines TRBV18 with TRBJ1-1; perhaps TRBD1 as D (5 bases). V was cut by 5 bases and J by 2 bases, with 18 bases left in between. CDR3 size: 16 residues. The germline V gene encodes CDR1 KGHSH and CDR2 LQKENI. The CDR3 reads CASSKGQAGSNTEAFF. In DNA form, the CDR3 reads TGTGCCAGCTCAAAGGGGCAGGCTGGGTCAAACACTGAAGCTTTCTTT.

This clonotype was found many times. The chain is built from TRBV5-1 and TRBJ2-4, with TRBD2 matching over 11 bases. The CDR3 is 18 residues long. The V and J ends lost 0 bases and 0 bases, in that order; junction bases with no gene match: 5. CDR1 is SGHRS, CDR2 YFSETQ, per germline. The CDR3 DNA sequence: TGCGCCAGCAGCTTGGGACTAGCGGGGCTTTTAGCCAAAAACATTCAGTACTTC. Its translation: CASSLGLAGLLAKNIQYF.

This clonotype came up a few times. The V call is TRBV20-1, the J call TRBJ1-5; D not resolved. The germline CDR1 and CDR2 sequences are DFQATT and SNEGSKA (reference sequence). The CDR3 runs to 15 residues. V shed 3 bases and J shed 2 bases, with 14 bases lying between them. This chain's CDR3 is CSARKHDGGNQPQHF. In DNA, the CDR3 is TGCAGTGCTAGGAAACACGACGGAGGCAATCAGCCCCAGCATTTT.

This clonotype has just one count. The chain joins TRBV12-3 or TRBV12-4 to TRBJ2-5, with 8 positions matching TRBD2. The CDR3 loop spans 15 amino acids. J was trimmed by 1 base and V by 6 bases; bases with no gene match: 7. CDR3 amino acids: CASRRSGGLQETQYF. DNA for the CDR3: TGTGCCAGCAGACGAAGCGGGGGACTCCAAGAGACCCAGTACTTC.

As for this clonotype: A read error may be the cause here, since a much bigger clone is one base away. This chain joins TRBV25-1 and TRBJ1-3; 8 bases line up with TRBD1. Germline trimming cut 4 bases from V and 0 bases from J; bases unmatched to any gene: 14. Germline CDR1 reads MGHDK; CDR2 reads SYGVNS. The CDR3 loop spans 19 amino acids. CDR3 loop: CASSGRASGQGGSGNTIYF. CDR3 sequence (DNA): TGTGCCAGCAGTGGCCGAGCGTCCGGACAGGGAGGCTCTGGAAACACCATATATTTT.

This clonotype was counted ten times or more. This chain uses TRBV20-1 with TRBJ2-1, with 8 bases identical to TRBD2. This CDR3 is 16 amino acids long. The germline CDR1 and CDR2 sequences are DFQATT and SNEGSKA (reference sequence). V was pared by 3 bases and J by 4 bases, with 11 bases of the junction left unmatched. The CDR3 protein is CSARGPSGSRYNEQFF. CDR3 DNA sequence: TGCAGTGCTAGGGGTCCAAGCGGGAGTAGATACAATGAGCAGTTCTTC.

This clonotype has only a few counts. The V and J genes are TRBV20-1 and TRBJ1-1, with D unclear. The CDR3 consists of 13 residues. V dropped 0 bases and J dropped 5 bases, with 10 bases sitting between them. The germline CDR1 and CDR2 sequences are DFQATT and SNEGSKA (reference sequence). This chain's CDR3 is CSARDFAGTEAFF. As DNA, the CDR3 is TGCAGTGCTAGAGATTTTGCCGGGACTGAAGCTTTCTTT.

The chain carries TRBV3-2 and TRBJ2-3; TRBD2, as called in the table, went unchecked against the DNA. TRBV3-2 is a pseudogene locus. There are 18 residues in the CDR3. The DNA of the CDR3 is TGTGCCAGCAGCCAAGACAAGCGGGGGGGAATCAACATAGATACGCAGTATTTT. Protein sequence: CASSQDKRGGINIDTQYF.

This clonotype was counted between two and nine times. The chain couples TRBV6-6 to TRBJ1-1; D possibly corresponds to TRBD1 (6 bases). The germline CDR1 and CDR2 sequences are MNHNY and SVGAGI (reference sequence). The V end lost 6 bases, the J end lost 11 bases, and 28 bases lay between the germline ends. This CDR3 has 16 residues. CDR3 in amino acids: CASRDLPETGSNLAFF. Written as DNA, the CDR3 is TGTGCCAGCAGGGACCTCCCGGAGACAGGCTCAAATCTGGCTTTCTTT.

The rearrangement uses TRBV6-6 and TRBJ1-6; 7 nucleotides agree with TRBD1. Germline-derived CDR1 and CDR2 are MNHNY and SVGAGI (reference sequence). With 2 bases clipped from V and 6 bases from J, the junction kept 7 bases outside the gene matches. The CDR3 consists of 16 residues. The CDR3 region has the DNA TGTGCCAGCAGTTACACGACAGGGTTGGGTAATTCACCCCTCCACTTT. Its protein product is CASSYTTGLGNSPLHF.

The chain combines TRBV10-2 with TRBJ2-1, with a tentative D call TRBD2 (5 bases). V was pared by 1 base and J by 7 bases, with 20 bases between. Looked up from germline, CDR1 is WSHSY and CDR2 is SAAADI. CDR3 length equals 17 residues. CDR3 loop: CASSELEGLWIANEQFF. The CDR3 DNA follows: TGCGCCAGCAGTGAGTTAGAGGGATTGTGGATTGCGAATGAGCAGTTCTTC.

The chain is built from TRBV5-1 and TRBJ2-3; possibly TRBD2 for D (5 bases). This CDR3 comprises 13 residues. Germline CDR1 is SGHRS and CDR2 is YFSETQ. The ends were cut back, 4 bases at V and 1 base at J, with 7 bases in the middle. The CDR3 coding sequence is TGCGCCAGCAGCCAGGAGGGCACAGATACGCAGTATTTT. This encodes CASSQEGTDTQYF.

This clonotype was detected ten times or more. The rearrangement joins TRBV6-1 to TRBJ1-1; the D gene is possibly TRBD1 (6 bases). Germline lookup yields CDR1 MNHNS and CDR2 SASEGT. Trimming shortened V by 7 bases and J by 7 bases, and 16 bases separated the two germline ends. The length of the CDR3 is 13 residues. The CDR3 here is CASTIQGTGEAFF. CDR3 coding DNA: TGTGCCAGCACTATACAGGGCACGGGTGAAGCTTTCTTT.

CDR3 nucleotides: TGCGCCAGCAGCTTGGGGGCCCTCGATACGCAGTATTTT. It specifies CASSLGALDTQYF. The chain joins TRBV5-1 to TRBJ2-3; D not certain. Trimming removed 0 bases at V and 6 bases at J, with 8 bases between. The CDR3 is 13 residues long. Germline CDR1 is SGHRS and CDR2 is YFSETQ.

This clonotype was recorded a few times. This chain connects TRBV12-3 or TRBV12-4 to TRBJ1-4; 8 bases are shared with TRBD1. The CDR3 runs 13 residues. V was clipped by 6 bases and J by 9 bases; unmatched bases: 6. CDR3 region: CASREQGAQKLFF. The CDR3 DNA reads TGTGCCAGCAGGGAGCAGGGGGCGCAAAAACTGTTTTTT.

The J gene is TRBJ1-3, the V gene TRBV15; D gene unclear. The V gene's germline CDR1 is LNHNV and CDR2 YYDKDF (reference sequence). The CDR3 consists of 15 residues. Trimming cost V 2 bases and J 4 bases, with 12 bases left between them. CDR3 amino acids: CATSRNINEGNTIYF. The DNA of the CDR3 is TGTGCCACCAGCAGAAATATCAATGAAGGAAACACCATATATTTT. Full variable domain (rest looked up from reference TRBV15 and TRBJ1-3): DAMVIQNPRYQVTQFGKPVTLSCSQTLNHNVMYWYQQKSSQAPKLLFHYYDKDFNNEADTPDNFQSRRPNTSFCFLDIRSPGLGDTAMYLCATSRNINEGNTIYFGEGSWLTVV.

This clonotype was seen many times. This chain joins TRBV13 and TRBJ2-7, with TRBD2 identical over 9 bases. J lost 6 bases, V lost 1 base, and 19 bases had no gene match. Germline-derived CDR1 and CDR2 are PRHDT and FYEKMQ (reference sequence). This CDR3 comprises 19 residues. The CDR3 DNA is TGTGCCAGCAGCTTAGTTAATAGTCTAGCGGGGTCTGGGATGAGCGAGCAGTACTTC. Amino acids: CASSLVNSLAGSGMSEQYF.

This clonotype was seen at least ten times. J is TRBJ2-3 and V is TRBV12-3 or TRBV12-4; D unclear. The V end lost 6 bases, the J end lost 0 bases, and 13 bases lay between the germline ends. This CDR3 is built from 15 residues. The CDR3 loop reads CASSSGLTSTDTQYF. DNA of the CDR3: TGTGCCAGCAGCTCCGGGCTTACTAGCACAGATACGCAGTATTTT.

V and J are TRBV7-9 and TRBJ2-7, with D maybe TRBD2 (6 bases). V lost 5 bases to trimming and J lost 5 bases, with 16 bases between them. Germline V gives CDR1 SEHNR, CDR2 FQNEAQ (reference sequence). The CDR3 is 14 residues long. The CDR3 loop reads CASSDGTSRNEQYF. Written as DNA, the CDR3 is TGTGCCAGCAGCGACGGGACTTCCCGGAACGAGCAGTACTTC.

This clonotype was observed at least ten times. The V gene is TRBV2, the J gene TRBJ2-3; D is uncertain. V lost 7 bases and J lost 0, with 11 bases in between. In germline, CDR1 is SNHLY, CDR2 FYNNEI. The CDR3 spans 14 residues. CDR3 loop: CASTQLTSTDTQYF. The CDR3 DNA reads as TGTGCCAGCACCCAGTTAACTAGCACAGATACGCAGTATTTT.

A note on this clonotype: The junction and the germline gene differ at one end; a read error may be behind it. V is TRBV7-7 and J is TRBJ2-2, with TRBD2 as a possible D gene (7 bases). This CDR3 spans 15 amino acids. The germline gives CDR1 SSHAT, CDR2 FNYEAQ (reference sequence). CDR3 DNA: TGTGCTAGCAGCACGGGGGGCGTCGGCACCGGGGAGCTGTTTTTT. It translates to CASSTGGVGTGELFF.

The genes are TRBV7-2 and TRBJ1-5; 7 bases align to TRBD1. Germline loops: CDR1 SGHTA, CDR2 FQGNSA. After removal of 5 bases from V and 6 bases from J, the junction contained 10 bases not matched to a gene. The CDR3 spans 15 residues. CDR3 nucleotides: TGTGCCAGCAGCCCAGAGGGGGCTTTAAGTCAGCCCCAGCATTTT. Protein sequence: CASSPEGALSQPQHF.

This clonotype was counted a few times. This chain uses TRBV6-2 or TRBV6-3 with TRBJ2-2; maybe TRBD1 (5 bases). Deletions cut 6 bases from V and 5 bases from J, with 7 bases between. Germline assignment: CDR1 MNHEY and CDR2 SVGEGT. The CDR3 covers 12 residues. The CDR3 nucleotides read TGTGCCAGCAGGGGGCCGACCGGGGAGCTGTTTTTT. This codes for CASRGPTGELFF.

J is TRBJ1-2 and V is TRBV3-1, with D unresolved. CDR1 and CDR2 from the germline V gene are LGHDT and YNNKEL (reference sequence). The CDR3 is made up of 14 amino acids. The V and J ends lost 4 bases and 5 bases respectively, with 14 bases between them. The CDR3 region is CASSPQRSAYGYTF. DNA for the CDR3: TGTGCCAGCAGCCCCCAGCGATCCGCATATGGCTACACCTTC.